These 25 T cell receptor beta chains were all obtained from the same sample, sequenced in a study of T cell changes during pregnancy in multiple sclerosis. Profiled with immunoSEQ multiplex PCR; TCRdb holds only in-frame clones, not every one. The table lists approximately 50,000 clones, roughly nine tenths of them singletons, with roughly 10% in the top ten. Sample: CD8+ T cells from peripheral blood mononuclear cells, taken after pregnancy. These receptors were taken from a female donor with multiple sclerosis, enrolled in a pregnancy study.

The chain links TRBV27 to TRBJ2-7; 9 positions agree with TRBD2. Germline lookup yields CDR1 MNHEY and CDR2 SMNVEV (reference sequence). V shed 2 bases, J shed 5 bases, and the junction held 7 bases outside the gene matches. The CDR3 length is 15 residues. For the CDR3, the DNA is TGTGCCAGCAGTTTAGCCCAGCGGGGGGTTCACGAGCAGTACTTC. As protein: CASSLAQRGVHEQYF.

V gene TRBV19 combines with J gene TRBJ2-1; D unclear. Between the trimmed V and J ends, which lost 2 bases and 2 bases, there was a span of 10 bases. The germline CDR1 and CDR2 sequences are LNHDA and SQIVND (reference sequence). The CDR3 extends over 15 amino acids. Written as DNA, the CDR3 is TGTGCCAGTAGTATAAAGAGCTCCCCCTACAATGAGCAGTTCTTC. This codes for CASSIKSSPYNEQFF.

The chain carries TRBV6-4 and TRBJ2-3, with 11 bases fitting TRBD2. V was pared by 0 bases and J by 4 bases, with 6 bases of the junction left unmatched. CDR3 size: 17 residues. The germline gives CDR1 MRHNA, CDR2 SNTAGT. CDR3 protein: CASSDSVAGGSPDTQYF. In DNA form, the CDR3 reads TGTGCCAGCAGTGACTCGGTAGCGGGGGGGAGTCCAGATACGCAGTATTTT.

The rearrangement joins TRBV5-1 to TRBJ1-1; no clear D. CDR1 is SGHRS, CDR2 YFSETQ, per germline. V was cut by 0 bases and J by 7 bases, with 4 bases left in between. This CDR3 comprises 11 residues. The CDR3 loop is CASSLGVEAFF. The CDR3 region has the DNA TGCGCCAGCAGCTTGGGAGTTGAAGCTTTCTTT.

This clone was recorded only once. The rearrangement joins TRBV5-4 to TRBJ2-1; 11 nucleotides agree with TRBD1. The CDR3 loop spans 16 amino acids. J gave up 6 bases and V 3 bases, and 8 bases lay outside the gene matches. CDR1 and CDR2 (germline): SGHNT, YYREEE (reference sequence). This CDR3 is CASSWDRGWAGNEQFF. In DNA, the CDR3 is TGTGCCAGCAGCTGGGACAGGGGGTGGGCAGGCAATGAGCAGTTCTTC.

The genes are TRBV7-2 and TRBJ1-2, with 7 bases fitting TRBD1. CDR3 size: 14 residues. V shed 1 base and J 4 bases; nucleotides not matched to a gene: 3. Germline CDR1 is SGHTA and CDR2 is FQGNSA. The CDR3 spells CASSLVGDSYGYTF. In DNA form, the CDR3 reads TGTGCCAGCAGCTTAGTAGGGGACAGCTATGGCTACACCTTC.

V gene TRBV10-3 combines with J gene TRBJ1-2; 7 bases map to TRBD1. V trimming: 4 bases; J trimming: 1 base; junction bases outside the gene matches: 6. This CDR3 comprises 15 residues. In germline, CDR1 is ENHRY, CDR2 SYGVKD. Here the CDR3 reads CAISAGTVLNYGYTF. The CDR3 DNA follows: TGTGCCATCAGTGCTGGGACAGTTCTTAACTATGGCTACACCTTC.

This clone was recorded once. This chain links TRBV7-3 with TRBJ1-6, with D possibly TRBD1 on 5 matching bases. The CDR3 is 16 amino acids. Germline CDR1 and CDR2: SGHTA and FQGTGA. The V and J ends lost 5 bases and 6 bases respectively, with 17 bases between them. CDR3 region: CASSPTGRDPNSPLHF. In DNA, the CDR3 is TGTGCCAGCAGCCCGACCGGGAGGGACCCTAATTCACCCCTCCACTTT.

V is TRBV7-6 and J is TRBJ1-5; D not resolved. CDR3 length: 16 residues. V lost 2 bases and J 6 bases, leaving 17 bases between the germline ends. Germline V gene data show CDR1 as SGHVS and CDR2 as FNYEAQ. CDR3 sequence reads: CASSLTPPAPGQPQHF. The CDR3 DNA reads as TGTGCCAGCAGCTTAACCCCCCCGGCCCCGGGTCAGCCCCAGCATTTT.

The genes are TRBV4-1 and TRBJ2-7; TRBD2 aligns across 10 bases. J lost 3 bases, V lost 0 bases, and 2 bases had no gene match. Per germline, CDR1 MGHRA and CDR2 YSYEKL. This CDR3 contains 15 residues. The CDR3 spells CASSQERTSGYEQYF. As DNA, the CDR3 is TGCGCCAGCAGCCAAGAGAGGACTAGCGGCTACGAGCAGTACTTC.

The chain's CDR3 is CASSSDREKNTGELFF. The CDR3 coding sequence is TGTGCCAGCAGCTCCGACAGGGAGAAAAACACCGGGGAGCTGTTTTTT. V gene TRBV7-6 combines with J gene TRBJ2-2, with TRBD1 matching 7 bases. Trimming cost V 4 bases and J 2 bases; bases outside gene matches: 7. Per germline, CDR1 SGHVS and CDR2 FNYEAQ. The CDR3 has 16 residues.

The rearrangement uses TRBV29-1 and TRBJ1-3; possibly TRBD1 for D (5 bases). CDR3 size: 14 residues. Germline CDR1 reads SQVTM; CDR2 reads ANQGSEA. Trimming shortened V by 4 bases and J by 6 bases, and 16 bases separated the two germline ends. CDR3 region: CSVAAAGQANTIYF. The CDR3 DNA reads as TGCAGCGTTGCTGCAGCGGGGCAGGCAAACACCATATATTTT.

The V gene is TRBV4-1, the J gene TRBJ2-5, with 12 bases lining up with TRBD2. V shed 3 bases, J shed 2 bases, and the junction held 7 bases outside the gene matches. CDR1 MGHRA and CDR2 YSYEKL come from the germline V gene. The CDR3 runs 17 residues. CDR3 loop: CASSHPMTSGGQETQYF. The CDR3 region has the DNA TGCGCCAGCAGCCACCCCATGACTAGCGGGGGACAAGAGACCCAGTACTTC.

The chain carries TRBV5-4 and TRBJ1-4; possible D gene TRBD1, 6 bases. In germline, CDR1 is SGHNT, CDR2 YYREEE (reference sequence). The CDR3 is 14 amino acids. The V and J ends lost 0 bases and 8 bases respectively, with 11 bases between them. CDR3 in amino acids: CASSLDREGEKLFF. The CDR3 nucleotides read TGTGCCAGCAGCTTGGACAGGGAGGGGGAAAAACTGTTTTTT.

The chain couples TRBV2 to TRBJ2-5; possible D gene TRBD2, 5 bases. CDR3 length equals 12 residues. Looked up from germline, CDR1 is SNHLY and CDR2 is FYNNEI. CDR3 region: CAIRGAPETQYF. CDR3 in DNA: TGTGCGATCCGGGGAGCCCCCGAGACCCAGTACTTC.

The chain carries TRBV27 and TRBJ1-1, with 7 bases lining up with TRBD1. Germline CDR1 MNHEY, CDR2 SMNVEV (reference sequence). The CDR3 runs to 14 residues. V lost 2 bases, J lost 5 bases, and 5 bases stayed unmatched. The CDR3 DNA reads as TGTGCCAGCAGTTTAGGAGGGGGCGCGACTGAAGCTTTCTTT. It codes for CASSLGGGATEAFF.

The V call is TRBV13, the J call TRBJ2-5; no definite D call. CDR3 size: 12 residues. The ends were cut back, 0 bases at V and 5 bases at J, with 4 bases in the middle. Germline CDR1 PRHDT, CDR2 FYEKMQ (reference sequence). The CDR3 sequence is CASSLGIETQYF. The CDR3 region has the DNA TGTGCCAGCAGCTTAGGTATCGAGACCCAGTACTTC.

J is TRBJ1-2 and V is TRBV9, with TRBD1 identical over 8 bases. The germline V gene encodes CDR1 SGDLS and CDR2 YYNGEE. This CDR3 is built from 15 residues. V lost 5 bases, J lost 2 bases, and 8 bases stayed unmatched. This chain's CDR3 is CASRADRGGNYGYTF. The DNA of the CDR3 is TGTGCCAGCAGGGCAGACAGGGGAGGCAACTATGGCTACACCTTC.

This chain's CDR3 is CASSAGQGLFQPQHF. The CDR3 region has the DNA TGTGCCAGCAGCGCGGGACAGGGTTTGTTTCAGCCCCAGCATTTT. This chain uses TRBV27 with TRBJ1-5, with 9 bases fitting TRBD1. Germline values: CDR1 MNHEY, CDR2 SMNVEV (reference sequence). The CDR3 spans 15 residues. The V segment lost 6 bases and the J segment 6 bases; nucleotides outside the gene matches: 9.

The rearrangement links TRBV2 to TRBJ1-2, with D maybe TRBD1 (6 bases). The germline V gene encodes CDR1 SNHLY and CDR2 FYNNEI. V was cut by 3 bases and J by 5 bases, with 10 bases left in between. The length of the CDR3 is 13 residues. CDR3 sequence (DNA): TGTGCCAGCAGTGAGTGGCAGGGGTATGGCTACACCTTC. This codes for CASSEWQGYGYTF.

This rearrangement joins TRBV5-5 to TRBJ2-2; tentative D call: TRBD2 (5 bases). The V end was cut by 4 bases, the J end by 4 bases, with 17 bases between. The CDR3 length is 16 residues. Germline loops: CDR1 SGHKS, CDR2 YYEKEE (reference sequence). The CDR3 DNA is TGTGCCAGCAGCGTTCTAGCCCGAGACCTCACCGGGGAGCTGTTTTTT. Translating gives CASSVLARDLTGELFF. The variable domain in full, completed from reference TRBV5-5 and TRBJ2-2, reads DAGVTQSPTHLIKTRGQQVTLRCSPISGHKSVSWYQQVLGQGPQFIFQYYEKEERGRGNFPDRFSARQFPNYSSELNVNALLLGDSALYLCASSVLARDLTGELFFGEGSRLTVL.

V gene TRBV15 combines with J gene TRBJ2-1; D perhaps matches TRBD1 (5 bases). The ends were cut back, 2 bases at V and 5 bases at J, with 10 bases in the middle. CDR3 length equals 14 residues. Per germline, CDR1 LNHNV and CDR2 YYDKDF (reference sequence). DNA for the CDR3: TGTGCCACCAGCAGACGACAGTTCCACAATGAGCAGTTCTTC. Translation: CATSRRQFHNEQFF.

The genes are TRBV4-2 and TRBJ2-5, with D possibly matching TRBD2 (7 bases). Germline V gene sequence: CDR1 LGHNA, CDR2 YNFKEQ. Trimming removed 1 base at V and 7 bases at J, with 13 bases between. The CDR3 extends over 14 amino acids. As DNA, the CDR3 is TGTGCCAGCAGCCAAGCGGGGGGCGACGGGACCCAGTACTTC. It is translated as CASSQAGGDGTQYF.

J is TRBJ2-2 and V is TRBV19; D unclear. V lost 4 bases to trimming and J lost 7 bases, with 10 bases between them. The germline V gene encodes CDR1 LNHDA and CDR2 SQIVND (reference sequence). CDR3 length: 13 amino acids. The CDR3 nucleotides read TGTGCCAGTAGTAACCCCGCTAACGGGGAGCTGTTTTTT. Translation: CASSNPANGELFF. The full variable domain, rest sourced from reference TRBV19 and TRBJ2-2, is DGGITQSPKYLFRKEGQNVTLSCEQNLNHDAMYWYRQDPGQGLRLIYYSQIVNDFQKGDIAEGYSVSREKKESFPLTVTSAQKNPTAFYLCASSNPANGELFFGEGSRLTVL.

The chain is built from TRBV29-1 and TRBJ2-1; D call uncertain. Trimming stripped 5 bases from V and 6 bases from J, with 8 bases between. Germline-derived CDR1 and CDR2 are SQVTM and ANQGSEA. This CDR3 region has 11 residues. CDR3 loop: CSVPTTNEQFF. For the CDR3, the DNA is TGCAGCGTTCCCACTACCAATGAGCAGTTCTTC.